The rows below give T cell receptor beta chains drawn from one sample of a study of CD8 T cells in ankylosing spondylitis. TCRdb re-analysed the 5' RACE reads in MiXCR, keeping a single row per CDR3 protein. Here the sample spans roughly 90,000 distinct CDR3 sequences, about 8.3% being singletons. The sequencing sample was made of blood, either unsorted or a sorted T cell fraction (not recorded which). These receptor sequences come from a male donor with ankylosing spondylitis or in good health (not recorded which). CDR3s include the opening cysteine and the closing phenylalanine or tryptophan. D genes are given only for firm matches. Clone size, where shown, is once, few, many, or a class for clones that have expanded.

j_call v_call cdr3_length clone_size d_call cdr3_nt cdr3_aa
TRBJ2-7 TRBV29-1 17 - TRBD1 TGCAGCGTTGAAGTCTGGGACAGGGGGACGGGCAGGAACGAGCAGTACTTC CSVEVWDRGTGRNEQYF
TRBJ2-5 TRBV29-1 11 - - TGCAGCGCGACCGGTCCACGGACCCAGTACTTC CSATGPRTQYF
TRBJ1-6 TRBV20-1 17 many TRBD1 TGCAGTGCTAGAGGTCTTAACAGGGGCACCTATAATTCACCCCTCCACTTT CSARGLNRGTYNSPLHF
TRBJ2-7 TRBV7-8 15 many - TGTGCCAGCAGCCCCACCGGGACGCCTCCCTACGAGCAGTACTTC CASSPTGTPPYEQYF
TRBJ2-3 TRBV5-1 15 many TRBD2 TGCGCCAGCAGCCCTCTGAGCGGGGGCACAGATACGCAGTATTTT CASSPLSGGTDTQYF
TRBJ2-1 TRBV29-1 13 many - TGCAGCGTTGAAGGTCCGGGGGACAATGAGCAGTTCTTC CSVEGPGDNEQFF
TRBJ2-5 TRBV24-1 14 few - TGTGCCACCAGTGATCCAGGGCCGCAAGAGACCCAGTACTTC CATSDPGPQETQYF
TRBJ2-2 TRBV15 16 many TRBD1 TGTGCCACCAGTCCAATCAGGGGGCGATACGCCGGGGAGCTGTTTTTT CATSPIRGRYAGELFF
TRBJ1-1 TRBV5-1 15 many - TGCGCCAGCAGCTTGGAGGGAAGTTCGTACACTGAAGCTTTCTTT CASSLEGSSYTEAFF
TRBJ2-5 TRBV4-1 15 - - TGCGCCAGCAGCCAAGATGGAAGCGGTGAGGAGACCCAGTACTTC CASSQDGSGEETQYF
TRBJ1-4 TRBV20-1 12 many - TGCGTTGGGCGCGCCGGTAATGAAAAACTGTTTTTT CVGRAGNEKLFF
TRBJ2-7 TRBV7-2 13 few - TGTGCCAGCAGCCCCCGGATTGCCTACGAGCAGTACTTC CASSPRIAYEQYF
TRBJ1-5 TRBV30 13 few - TGTGCCTGGAGGGACATGGGCAATCAGCCCCAGCATTTT CAWRDMGNQPQHF
TRBJ2-3 TRBV5-5 16 many TRBD2 TGTGCCAGCAGCTTAATAGCGGGAGGGATTCGAGATACGCAGTATTTT CASSLIAGGIRDTQYF
TRBJ1-2 TRBV10-3 13 - - - CASSGQGNYGCTF
TRBJ2-7 TRBV10-3 11 - - TGTGCCATCAAAAGCTCCTACGAGCAGTACTTC CAIKSSYEQYF
TRBJ2-3 TRBV5-1 14 many - TGCGCCAGCAGCTTGGGCTCCCACACAGATACGCAGTATTTT CASSLGSHTDTQYF
TRBJ2-3 TRBV5-1 12 many - TGCGCCAGCAGCTTCGAGGGCCCCCTTAGGTATTTT CASSFEGPLRYF
TRBJ2-5 TRBV4-3 13 - - TGCGCCAGCAGCCAGGGGAGGTTAGAGACCCAGTACTTC CASSQGRLETQYF
TRBJ1-4 TRBV4-2 15 many TRBD1 TGTGCCAGCAGCCAAGCGACACAGGGGAGTGCAAAACTGTTTTTT CASSQATQGSAKLFF
TRBJ2-7 TRBV9 13 many TRBD1 TGTGCCAGCAGCGTAGCACAGGGGAACGAGCAGTACTTC CASSVAQGNEQYF
TRBJ1-2 TRBV12-3/TRBV12-4 15 many - TGTGCCAGCAGTCCCGGGGGCTGGTCTAACTATGGCTACACCTTC CASSPGGWSNYGYTF
TRBJ2-2 TRBV25-1 14 many - TGTGCCAGCAGTGTTTCGGGAAACACCGGGGAGCTGTTTTTT CASSVSGNTGELFF
TRBJ2-1 TRBV27 14 many - TGTGCCAGCATCGGTAATAGCGGTTACAATGAGCAGTTCTTC CASIGNSGYNEQFF
TRBJ1-1 TRBV6-2/TRBV6-3 12 many - TGTGCCAGCAGTTACTCTAGGGTTGAAGCTTTCTTT CASSYSRVEAFF
TRBJ2-4 TRBV7-8 16 many - TGTGCCAGCAGCACCCTAGGGACGGGAGCCAAAAACATTCAGTACTTC CASSTLGTGAKNIQYF
TRBJ1-1 TRBV29-1 13 many - TGCAGCGTTAGCCGGGAGGGGAACACTGAAGCTTTCTTT CSVSREGNTEAFF
TRBJ1-2 TRBV20-1 11 many - TGCAGCTGGAGGGGGGTCGGCGGCTACACCTTC CSWRGVGGYTF
TRBJ2-5 TRBV28 18 many TRBD2 TGTGCCAGCAGTTTACCGACTAGCGGGGGCCTAACTGAAGAGACCCAGTACTTC CASSLPTSGGLTEETQYF
TRBJ2-7 TRBV6-1 14 many TRBD1 TGTGCCAGCAGTATGGGACAGGGGGCATACGAGCAGTACTTC CASSMGQGAYEQYF
TRBJ2-7 TRBV7-9 14 many - TGTGCCAGCAGCTTAGACAGCAGCTCCTACGAGCAGTACTTC CASSLDSSSYEQYF
TRBJ1-5 TRBV12-3/TRBV12-4 12 many - TGTGCCACCGGGGGTTCCAATCAGCCCCAGCATTTT CATGGSNQPQHF
TRBJ2-3 TRBV30 13 many - TGTGCCTGGAGTTGGGTAAGCACAGATACGCAGTATTTT CAWSWVSTDTQYF
TRBJ1-6 TRBV30 15 many TRBD1 TGTGCCTGGAGTCCCCGGGACAGCCATAATTCACCCCTCCACTTT CAWSPRDSHNSPLHF
TRBJ2-3 TRBV7-2 13 many - TGTGCCAGCACGAAGGGGGGATACTATACGCAGTATTTT CASTKGGYYTQYF
TRBJ2-5 TRBV7-2 18 few TRBD2 TGTGCCAGCAGCTTAGCGCAGGGTTGGGGGGGGATGCAAGAGACCCAGTACTTC CASSLAQGWGGMQETQYF
TRBJ2-2 TRBV24-1 14 many TRBD1 TGTGCCACCAGTGGAGGGGGCAACACCGGGGAGCTGTTTTTT CATSGGGNTGELFF
TRBJ1-1 TRBV12-3/TRBV12-4 14 many - TGTGCCAGCAGTTTTGGGGGCGGGCGGACTGAAGCTTTCTTT CASSFGGGRTEAFF
TRBJ2-1 TRBV9 14 many - TGTGCCAGCAGCGTAGGTCCAGGGATGAATGAGCAGTTCTTC CASSVGPGMNEQFF
TRBJ2-3 TRBV3-1 16 few - TGTGCCAGCAGCGCCGAAGGGCGAGTTGGCACAGATACGCAGTATTTT CASSAEGRVGTDTQYF
TRBJ2-1 TRBV5-1 15 many - TGCGCCAGCAGCCCCGACACAAGCTCCTACAATGAGCAGTTCTTC CASSPDTSSYNEQFF
TRBJ2-7 TRBV7-2 15 many - TGTGCCAGCAGTTCTACCATGACAGCATCCTACGAGCAGTACTTC CASSSTMTASYEQYF
TRBJ2-7 TRBV18 14 many - TGTGCCAGCTCACCTCGACGGGACTCCTACGAGCAGTACTTC CASSPRRDSYEQYF
TRBJ1-1 TRBV18 14 many - TGTGCCAGCTCACCCCGACAGGTGAACACTGAAGCTTTCTTT CASSPRQVNTEAFF
TRBJ2-1 TRBV11-3 15 many TRBD2 TGTGCCAGCAGCCCCTCTAGCGGGAGTCGCAATGAGCAGTTCTTC CASSPSSGSRNEQFF